This TCR beta chain was recovered during a study of blood T cell repertoires in COVID-19. Background on the study: Donors in the United States, Italy and Spain gave samples during acute or convalescent COVID-19. T cells, B-cell-depleted T cells, or PBMCs supplied cDNA or gDNA.

The CDR3 runs 13 residues. V was pared by 5 bases and J by 4 bases, with 2 bases of the junction left unmatched. From germline, CDR1 is MDHEN and CDR2 SYDVKM. Those who participated ranged in age from roughly 18 to 95 years and resided in some 24 US areas. TCRdb keeps only in-frame clones here, not all; method: immunoSEQ multiplex PCR. The sample includes about 300,000 clones, about nine tenths of them seen just once. This clonotype was sampled from a man aged 60-69 years who had recovered from COVID-19. Sequenced sample: PBMCs or T cells enriched from blood (not recorded which). The rearrangement joins TRBV28 to TRBJ1-5, with 7 bases fitting TRBD1. This chain's CDR3 is CASSAQGNQPQHF. The CDR3 nucleotides are TGTGCCAGCAGTGCACAGGGGAATCAGCCCCAGCATTTT.